This T cell receptor beta chain was sequenced in a study of blood T cell repertoires in COVID-19. Study overall: Samples taken during acute and convalescent COVID-19 were collected in the United States, Italy and Spain.

Original processing notes: Scientists estimated how many nucleated cells there were by amplifying reference gene primers. Measured with immunoSEQ multiplex PCR; TCRdb has only the in-frame clones, and not every one. The V and J calls and clone size are taken from that table; D and trimming were inferred from the DNA. The data show about 46,000 clones, 75% to 90% seen once. With V trimmed by 1 base and J by 7 bases, 5 bases remained unmatched. Germline V gives CDR1 MNHEY, CDR2 SMNVEV (reference sequence). There are 14 residues in the CDR3. Sequenced input: peripheral blood. This sequence was found in a man aged 55 to 70 with acute or convalescent COVID-19. This chain links TRBV27 with TRBJ2-5, with 8 bases identical to TRBD1. In DNA form, the CDR3 reads TGTGCCAGCAGTTTATGGGGACAGGAAGGGACCCAGTACTTC. It yields the protein CASSLWGQEGTQYF.